The 16 T cell receptor beta chains listed next were all sequenced from one sample in a study of shared T cell receptors in the human thymus (dated by TCRdb to about 2021). The library relied on the immunoSEQ multiplex PCR assay. TCRdb stores this immuneACCESS table with in-frame sequences only. Part of the clones is absent; in the studies checked, under half of the shortfall reflects unresolved V genes, and no reason is known for the rest. In all, the sample holds almost 550,000 clones, and about four fifths of those were seen once. The ten largest clones add up to about 0.014% of the sample. These same records also appear under a second study, on human thymus T cells.

Sequencing used thymocytes. The receptors derive from a boy under two years old with a congenital heart defect. Donor details come from another sample of the same person, matched by shared clones.

The rearrangement joins TRBV9 to TRBJ2-7; 9 nucleotides align to TRBD1. V gave up 3 bases and J gave up 5 bases; unmatched junction bases: 12. There are 16 residues in the CDR3. Per germline, CDR1 SGDLS and CDR2 YYNGEE. The CDR3 DNA sequence: TGTGCCAGCAGCGGTAGCCCCAGACAGGGGGGAAACGAGCAGTACTTC. Amino acid sequence: CASSGSPRQGGNEQYF.

The chain carries TRBV6-5 and TRBJ1-1, with 10 bases lining up with TRBD1. Looked up from germline, CDR1 is MNHEY and CDR2 is SVGAGI. This CDR3 is 14 amino acids long. The junction had 6 bases not matched to a gene; V was cut back by 6 bases and J by 5 bases. The DNA of the CDR3 is TGTGCCAGCAGCCAGACAGGGGGCCGGACTGAAGCTTTCTTT. It is translated as CASSQTGGRTEAFF.

The V call is TRBV20-1, the J call TRBJ1-4; possibly TRBD1 for D (5 bases). The CDR3 loop spans 11 amino acids. Germline loops: CDR1 DFQATT, CDR2 SNEGSKA (reference sequence). V was shortened by 5 bases and J by 8 bases, with 9 bases between the two germline ends. The CDR3 bases are TGCAGTGCTGAGGGGAGGGAAAAACTGTTTTTT. It is translated as CSAEGREKLFF.

This clone was counted once. The chain joins TRBV7-6 to TRBJ2-5; the match to TRBD2 covers 13 bases. The length of the CDR3 is 17 residues. Germline loops: CDR1 SGHVS, CDR2 FNYEAQ. V lost 3 bases and J lost 5; bases outside the gene matches: 9. The CDR3 DNA is TGTGCCAGCAGCTTGCGGACTAGCGGGAGCCTAAGGGAGACCCAGTACTTC. Translated: CASSLRTSGSLRETQYF. Based on the CDR3 plus reference TRBV7-6 and TRBJ2-5, the full variable domain is GAGVSQSPRYKVTKRGQDVALRCDPISGHVSLYWYRQALGQGPEFLTYFNYEAQQDKSGLPNDRFSAERPEGSISTLTIQRTEQRDSAMYRCASSLRTSGSLRETQYFGPGTRLLVL.

The chain couples TRBV4-2 to TRBJ1-5; unclear D gene. This CDR3 comprises 14 residues. Trimming cost V 1 base and J 5 bases, with 9 bases left between them. Germline CDR1 LGHNA, CDR2 YNFKEQ. CDR3 sequence (DNA): TGTGCCAGCAGCCAAGGAAGGAGAGATCAGCCCCAGCATTTT. Translated, it gives CASSQGRRDQPQHF.

In this sample, this clone turned up a few times. This chain connects TRBV15 to TRBJ1-4, with a tentative D call TRBD1 (5 bases). Germline lookup yields CDR1 LNHNV and CDR2 YYDKDF (reference sequence). The V gene lost 6 bases and the J gene lost 6 bases, with 20 bases spanning the gap. The CDR3 loop spans 16 amino acids. The CDR3 DNA is TGTGCCACCAGTAGCAGGGCCGGGGGAGGAGATGAAAAACTGTTTTTT. Translated, it gives CATSSRAGGGDEKLFF.

This clone has just one count. CDR3 sequence reads: CASSSRQGNHEQYF. The CDR3 nucleotides read TGTGCCAGCAGCTCCCGACAGGGTAACCACGAGCAGTACTTC. V usage is TRBV5-8 and J usage is TRBJ2-7; 7 bases line up with TRBD1. Per the germline V gene, CDR1 is SGHTS and CDR2 is YDEGEE. CDR3 length: 14 residues. V was pared by 3 bases and J by 5 bases, with 8 bases of the junction left unmatched. Drawing the rest from reference TRBV5-8 and TRBJ2-7, the complete variable domain is EAGVTQSPTHLIKTRGQQATLRCSPISGHTSVYWYQQALGLGLQFLLWYDEGEERNRGNFPPRFSGRQFPNYSSELNVNALELEDSALYLCASSSRQGNHEQYFGPGTRLTVT.

This sequence joins TRBV6-1 and TRBJ2-7; TRBD1 matches 7 bases. Germline-derived CDR1 and CDR2 are MNHNS and SASEGT. V gave up 4 bases and J gave up 4 bases; unmatched junction bases: 10. This CDR3 has 15 amino acids. CDR3 loop: CASSADRDSVYEQYF. The CDR3 bases are TGTGCCAGCAGTGCGGACCGGGACAGCGTTTACGAGCAGTACTTC.

The chain employs TRBV27 and TRBJ1-5; tentative D call: TRBD1 (5 bases). From germline, CDR1 is MNHEY and CDR2 SMNVEV (reference sequence). The length of the CDR3 is 15 residues. The V end lost 3 bases, the J end lost 2 bases, and 11 bases lay between the germline ends. CDR3 bases: TGTGCCAGCAGTTTCAGCAGGGCGGGCAATCAGCCCCAGCATTTT. It is translated as CASSFSRAGNQPQHF.

The chain joins TRBV19 to TRBJ1-4; no reliable D call. Deletions cut 7 bases from V and 10 bases from J, with 13 bases between. Looked up from germline, CDR1 is LNHDA and CDR2 is SQIVND (reference sequence). The CDR3 runs to 12 residues. CDR3 region: CASTAGDIKLFF. The CDR3 bases are TGTGCCAGTACCGCCGGGGATATAAAACTGTTTTTT.

This clone was found once. CDR3: CASSRQGQPQHF. CDR3 nucleotide sequence: TGTGCCAGCTCACGTCAGGGACAGCCCCAGCATTTT. The rearrangement joins TRBV18 to TRBJ1-5; TRBD1 might be the D (5 bases). Germline V gene data show CDR1 as KGHSH and CDR2 as LQKENI. There are 12 residues in the CDR3. V gave up 4 bases and J gave up 7 bases, with 8 bases separating them. Drawing the rest from reference TRBV18 and TRBJ1-5, the complete variable domain is NAGVMQNPRHLVRRRGQEARLRCSPMKGHSHVYWYRQLPEEGLKFMVYLQKENIIDESGMPKERFSAEFPKEGPSILRIQQVVRGDSAAYFCASSRQGQPQHFGDGTRLSIL.

This chain uses TRBV27 with TRBJ2-1; a weak D match, TRBD2 (5 bases). CDR1 is MNHEY and CDR2 is SMNVEV in the germline V gene (reference sequence). CDR3 length equals 15 residues. Trimming shortened V by 4 bases and J by 3 bases, and 13 bases separated the two germline ends. The CDR3 protein is CASSSNGKIYNEQFF. CDR3 nucleotide sequence: TGTGCCAGCAGTTCGAACGGGAAAATCTACAATGAGCAGTTCTTC.

The V and J genes are TRBV25-1 and TRBJ2-1; D may be TRBD2 (6 bases). From germline, CDR1 is MGHDK and CDR2 SYGVNS. The CDR3 length is 16 residues. V was cut by 5 bases and J by 9 bases, with 23 bases left in between. CDR3 region: CASSTSATSARGEQFF. Here the CDR3 DNA reads TGTGCCAGCAGTACATCGGCGACTAGTGCTCGGGGTGAGCAGTTCTTC.

The chain couples TRBV27 to TRBJ2-7; 8 bases are a match to TRBD1. Germline assignment: CDR1 MNHEY and CDR2 SMNVEV (reference sequence). J was trimmed by 5 bases and V by 6 bases; bases with no gene match: 18. The length of the CDR3 is 17 residues. The chain's CDR3 is CASRPKPGTGSMDEQYF. The CDR3 bases are TGTGCCAGCAGACCGAAACCCGGGACAGGATCTATGGACGAGCAGTACTTC.

The CDR3 loop reads CASPANGRGQDSYEQYF. The CDR3, as DNA: TGTGCCAGCCCAGCCAACGGAAGGGGACAGGATTCCTACGAGCAGTACTTC. The V gene is TRBV14, the J gene TRBJ2-7; 8 bases fit TRBD1. Trimming cost V 8 bases and J 1 base; bases outside gene matches: 16. Germline CDR1 is SGHDN and CDR2 is FVKESK. This CDR3 spans 17 amino acids.

This clone was picked up one time. The chain couples TRBV4-2 to TRBJ2-7, with 7 bases identical to TRBD2. V gave up 4 bases and J gave up 5 bases; unmatched junction bases: 14. The CDR3 contains 16 residues. Germline assignment: CDR1 LGHNA and CDR2 YNFKEQ. The CDR3 region has the DNA TGTGCCAGCAGCCTAGGGGTACGCGGGAGATCCCACGAGCAGTACTTC. Translation: CASSLGVRGRSHEQYF.